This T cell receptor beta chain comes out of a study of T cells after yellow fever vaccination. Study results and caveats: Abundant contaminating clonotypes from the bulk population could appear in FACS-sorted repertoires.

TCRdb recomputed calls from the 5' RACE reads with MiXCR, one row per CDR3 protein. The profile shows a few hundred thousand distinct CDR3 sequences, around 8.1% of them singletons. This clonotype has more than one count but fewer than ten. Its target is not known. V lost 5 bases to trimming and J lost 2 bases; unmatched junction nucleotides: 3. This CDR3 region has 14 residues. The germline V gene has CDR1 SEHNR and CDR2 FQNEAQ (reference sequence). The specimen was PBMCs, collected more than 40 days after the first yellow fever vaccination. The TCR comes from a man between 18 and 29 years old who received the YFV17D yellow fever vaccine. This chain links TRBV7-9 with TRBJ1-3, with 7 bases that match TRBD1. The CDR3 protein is CASSPGTAGNTIYF. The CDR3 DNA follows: TGTGCCAGCAGCCCGGGGACAGCTGGAAACACCATATATTTT.